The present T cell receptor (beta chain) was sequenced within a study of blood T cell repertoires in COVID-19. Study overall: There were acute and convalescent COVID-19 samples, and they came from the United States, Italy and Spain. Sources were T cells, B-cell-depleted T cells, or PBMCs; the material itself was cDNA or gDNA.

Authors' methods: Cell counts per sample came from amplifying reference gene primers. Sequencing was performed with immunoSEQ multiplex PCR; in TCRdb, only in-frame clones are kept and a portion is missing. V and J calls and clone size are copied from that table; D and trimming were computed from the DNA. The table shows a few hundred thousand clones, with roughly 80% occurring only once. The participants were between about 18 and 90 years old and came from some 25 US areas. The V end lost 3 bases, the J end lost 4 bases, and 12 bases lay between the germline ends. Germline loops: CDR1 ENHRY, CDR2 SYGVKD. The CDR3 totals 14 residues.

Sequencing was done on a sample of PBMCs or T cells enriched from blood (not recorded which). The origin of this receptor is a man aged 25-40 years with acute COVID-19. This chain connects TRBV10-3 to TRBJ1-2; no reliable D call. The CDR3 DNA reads TGTGCCATCAGTGAAGCCGGGGAAGGCTATGGCTACACCTTC. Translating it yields CAISEAGEGYGYTF.